This T cell receptor beta chain was recorded in a study of blood T cell repertoires in COVID-19. The assay was immunoSEQ multiplex PCR, and TCRdb's table has in-frame clones only and misses some. The top ten clones hold about 15% of a sample with 65,000 or so clones, 70% to 90% of them seen once. This clone showed up just once. The CDR3 spans 15 residues. Germline CDR1 and CDR2: LNHNV and YYDKDF (reference sequence). V lost 5 bases to trimming and J lost 1 base, with 14 bases between them. Sequenced material: peripheral blood. The rearrangement joins TRBV15 to TRBJ1-1; a weak D match, TRBD1 (5 bases). The sequence came from an elderly man with acute or convalescent COVID-19. CDR3 residues: CATSPGGGSNTEAFF. The CDR3, as DNA: TGTGCCACCAGCCCCGGGGGTGGCTCGAACACTGAAGCTTTCTTT.